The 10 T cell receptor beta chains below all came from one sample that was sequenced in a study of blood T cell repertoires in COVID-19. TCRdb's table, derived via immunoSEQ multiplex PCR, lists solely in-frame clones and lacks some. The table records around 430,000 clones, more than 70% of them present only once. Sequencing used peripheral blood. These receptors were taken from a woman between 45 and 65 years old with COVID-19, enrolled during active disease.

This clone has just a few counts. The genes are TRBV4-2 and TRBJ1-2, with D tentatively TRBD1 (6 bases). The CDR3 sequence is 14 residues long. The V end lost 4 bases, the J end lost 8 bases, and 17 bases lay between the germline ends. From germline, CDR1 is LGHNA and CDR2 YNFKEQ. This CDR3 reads CASSPGGAPEGYTF. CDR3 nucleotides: TGTGCCAGCAGCCCGGGGGGGGCACCGGAAGGCTACACCTTC.

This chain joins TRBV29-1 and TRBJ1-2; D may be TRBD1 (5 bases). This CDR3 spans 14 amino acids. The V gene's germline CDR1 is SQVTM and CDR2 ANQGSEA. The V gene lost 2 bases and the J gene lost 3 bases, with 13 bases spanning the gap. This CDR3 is CSVERQGEDYGYTF. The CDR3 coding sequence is TGCAGCGTTGAAAGGCAGGGCGAGGACTATGGCTACACCTTC.

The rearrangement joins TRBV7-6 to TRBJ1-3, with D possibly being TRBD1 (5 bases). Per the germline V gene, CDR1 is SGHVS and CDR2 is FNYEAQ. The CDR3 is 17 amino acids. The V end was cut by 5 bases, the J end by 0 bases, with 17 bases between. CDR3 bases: TGTGCCAGCAGCCCCCGAATAGGGGCCCGCTCTGGAAACACCATATATTTT. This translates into CASSPRIGARSGNTIYF.

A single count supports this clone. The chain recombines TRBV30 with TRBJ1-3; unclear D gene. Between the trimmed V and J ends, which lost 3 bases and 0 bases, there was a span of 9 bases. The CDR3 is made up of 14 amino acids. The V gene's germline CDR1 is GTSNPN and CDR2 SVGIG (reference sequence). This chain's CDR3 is CAWRLTGSGNTIYF. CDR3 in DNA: TGTGCCTGGAGGCTTACTGGCTCTGGAAACACCATATATTTT.

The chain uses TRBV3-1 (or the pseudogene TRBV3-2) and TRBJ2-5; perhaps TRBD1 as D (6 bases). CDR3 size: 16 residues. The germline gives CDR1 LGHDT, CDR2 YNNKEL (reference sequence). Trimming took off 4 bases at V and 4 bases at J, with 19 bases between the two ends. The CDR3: CASSRGPNWARETQYF. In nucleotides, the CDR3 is TGTGCCAGCAGCCGGGGGCCTAATTGGGCGAGAGAGACCCAGTACTTC.

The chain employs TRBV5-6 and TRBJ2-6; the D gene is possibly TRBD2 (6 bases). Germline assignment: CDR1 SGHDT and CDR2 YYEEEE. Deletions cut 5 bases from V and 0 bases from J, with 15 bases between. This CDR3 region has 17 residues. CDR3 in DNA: TGTGCCAGCAGAACACGCGGGGTGAACTCTGGGGCCAACGTCCTGACTTTC. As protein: CASRTRGVNSGANVLTF.

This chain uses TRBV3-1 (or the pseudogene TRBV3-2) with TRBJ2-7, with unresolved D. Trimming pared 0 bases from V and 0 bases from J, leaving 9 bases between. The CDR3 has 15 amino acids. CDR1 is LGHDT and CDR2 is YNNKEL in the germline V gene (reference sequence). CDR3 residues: CASSQDPFYSYEQYF. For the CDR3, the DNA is TGTGCCAGCAGCCAAGATCCCTTTTACTCCTACGAGCAGTACTTC.

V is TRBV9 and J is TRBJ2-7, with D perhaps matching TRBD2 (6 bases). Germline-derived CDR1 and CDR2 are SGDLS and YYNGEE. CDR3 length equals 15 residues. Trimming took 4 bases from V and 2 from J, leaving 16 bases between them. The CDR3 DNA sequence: TGTGCCAGCAGCACCCCCGCCCCGGGGGCCTACGAGCAGTACTTC. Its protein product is CASSTPAPGAYEQYF.

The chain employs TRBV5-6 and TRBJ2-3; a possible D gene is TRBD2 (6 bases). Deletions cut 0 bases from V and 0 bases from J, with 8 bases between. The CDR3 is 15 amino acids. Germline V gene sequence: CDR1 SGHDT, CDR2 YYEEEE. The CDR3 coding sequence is TGTGCCAGCAGCTTGGAGGGGACTAGCACAGATACGCAGTATTTT. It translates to CASSLEGTSTDTQYF.

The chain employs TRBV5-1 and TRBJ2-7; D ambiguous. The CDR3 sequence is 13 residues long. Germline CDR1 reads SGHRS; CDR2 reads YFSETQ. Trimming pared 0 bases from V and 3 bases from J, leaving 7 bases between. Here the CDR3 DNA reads TGCGCCAGCAGCTTGGGGTGGCTCTACGAGCAGTACTTC. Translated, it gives CASSLGWLYEQYF.